This passage covers 20 T cell receptor beta chains from one sample sequenced in a study of blood T cell repertoires in COVID-19. Assay: immunoSEQ multiplex PCR; the TCRdb copy retains only in-frame clones and omits some. The table lists 270,000 or so clones, around 86% of them singletons, with about 2.7% in the top ten. Sequenced input: PBMCs or T cells enriched from blood (not recorded which). The receptors derive from a woman between 18 and 29 years old who had recovered from COVID-19.

The chain links TRBV7-8 to TRBJ1-2; 7 positions agree with TRBD1. The trim removed 4 bases at V and 4 bases at J, leaving 3 bases unmatched. Germline V gene lookup returns CDR1 SGHVS and CDR2 FQNEAQ. The CDR3 length is 13 residues. The CDR3, as DNA: TGTGCCAGCAGCTCCGGACAGGCCTATGGCTACACCTTC. It is translated as CASSSGQAYGYTF.

V and J are TRBV7-2 and TRBJ2-7; D might be TRBD2 (5 bases). Between the trimmed V and J ends, which lost 3 bases and 6 bases, there was a span of 18 bases. CDR3 length: 15 amino acids. CDR1 is SGHTA and CDR2 is FQGNSA in the germline V gene. CDR3 loop: CASSLTRTRKGEQYF. Written as DNA, the CDR3 is TGTGCCAGCAGCTTGACACGGACTCGGAAGGGCGAGCAGTACTTC.

The chain employs TRBV7-8 and TRBJ2-3; D is uncertain. Germline values: CDR1 SGHVS, CDR2 FQNEAQ. V was clipped by 4 bases and J by 2 bases, with 10 bases between them. The CDR3 has 14 amino acids. The CDR3 DNA reads TGTGCCAGCAGCTCTGACATGATCACAGATACGCAGTATTTT. It translates to CASSSDMITDTQYF.

The chain is built from TRBV19 and TRBJ1-5, with 9 bases aligning to TRBD1. This CDR3 contains 17 residues. V lost 9 bases and J lost 4; bases outside the gene matches: 16. The V gene's germline CDR1 is LNHDA and CDR2 SQIVND (reference sequence). In DNA, the CDR3 is TGTGCCAGCACAAGAAATTCGGGACAGGGTGGGAATCAGCCCCAGCATTTT. Residues: CASTRNSGQGGNQPQHF.

The J gene is TRBJ2-1, the V gene TRBV12-3 or TRBV12-4; possible D gene TRBD1, 6 bases. Trimming took off 5 bases at V and 9 bases at J, with 8 bases between the two ends. The CDR3 loop spans 11 amino acids. The CDR3 DNA is TGTGCCAGCAGTCGCAGGGGTGAGCAGTTCTTC. It is translated as CASSRRGEQFF.

The chain recombines TRBV11-3 with TRBJ2-3; D is perhaps TRBD1 (6 bases). Germline assignment: CDR1 SGHNT and CDR2 YENEEA. The CDR3 spans 13 residues. V was shortened by 2 bases and J by 7 bases, with 10 bases between the two germline ends. The CDR3, as DNA: TGTGCCAGCAGCTTAAGAGGGGGTAATACGCAGTATTTT. This gives the protein CASSLRGGNTQYF.

The chain combines TRBV5-4 with TRBJ2-3; D is undetermined. CDR3 length: 16 residues. Germline V gives CDR1 SGHNT, CDR2 YYREEE (reference sequence). V lost 0 bases to trimming and J lost 2 bases, with 13 bases between them. In nucleotides, the CDR3 is TGTGCCAGCAGCTTGGACTCGCACTCGATCACAGATACGCAGTATTTT. This encodes CASSLDSHSITDTQYF.

This clone has only a few counts. The CDR3 reads CASSQGQGDYGYTF. CDR3 DNA sequence: TGTGCCAGCAGCCAAGGACAGGGGGACTATGGCTACACCTTC. The chain couples TRBV3-1 (or the pseudogene TRBV3-2) to TRBJ1-2; 9 bases agree with TRBD1. Germline V gene data show CDR1 as LGHDT and CDR2 as YNNKEL (reference sequence). Trimming at V came to 1 base and at J to 3 bases, leaving 0 bases not matched to a gene. The CDR3 runs to 14 residues.

Comments on this clone: The sample has other DNA sequences that encode this CDR3 too. The J gene is TRBJ2-7, the V gene TRBV28, with D unclear. The CDR3 has 12 residues. V dropped 3 bases and J dropped 3 bases, with 6 bases sitting between them. Germline V gives CDR1 MDHEN, CDR2 SYDVKM. CDR3 sequence (DNA): TGTGCCAGCAGTTTTTCCCTCTACGAGCAGTACTTC. It translates to CASSFSLYEQYF.

The chain joins TRBV18 to TRBJ2-4; tentative D call: TRBD1 (6 bases). The CDR3 extends over 18 amino acids. CDR1 is KGHSH, CDR2 LQKENI, per germline. The V gene lost 2 bases and the J gene lost 0 bases, with 17 bases spanning the gap. CDR3 residues: CASSPGGSLPIAKNIQYF. In DNA form, the CDR3 reads TGTGCCAGCTCACCAGGGGGCAGTCTACCAATAGCCAAAAACATTCAGTACTTC.

The gene calls are TRBV10-3 and TRBJ1-3; 10 nucleotides line up with TRBD1. V shed 11 bases, J shed 3 bases, and the junction held 10 bases outside the gene matches. This CDR3 has 15 residues. CDR1 is ENHRY and CDR2 is SYGVKD in the germline V gene. The CDR3 loop reads CAVRRQGAGGNTIYF. The CDR3 DNA follows: TGTGCCGTTCGACGACAGGGGGCGGGTGGAAACACCATATATTTT.

The rearrangement joins TRBV3-1 (or the pseudogene TRBV3-2) to TRBJ2-1, with 11 bases fitting TRBD2. J lost 0 bases, V lost 4 bases, and 8 bases had no gene match. The CDR3 is 18 amino acids. The V gene's germline CDR1 is LGHDT and CDR2 YNNKEL (reference sequence). The CDR3 sequence is CASSPPTSGDRSYNEQFF. The CDR3 region has the DNA TGTGCCAGCAGCCCCCCGACTAGCGGGGACCGCTCCTACAATGAGCAGTTCTTC.

This rearrangement joins TRBV7-9 to TRBJ2-3, with 11 bases fitting TRBD2. Germline V gene sequence: CDR1 SEHNR, CDR2 FQNEAQ (reference sequence). The CDR3 sequence is 15 residues long. V gave up 3 bases and J gave up 4 bases; unmatched junction bases: 3. The CDR3 reads CASSLTSGEADTQYF. The CDR3 DNA follows: TGTGCCAGCAGCTTGACTAGCGGGGAAGCAGATACGCAGTATTTT.

The rearrangement joins TRBV7-2 to TRBJ1-6; no clear D. V was trimmed by 5 bases and J by 6 bases, leaving 14 bases between them. The CDR3 consists of 15 residues. The germline V gene has CDR1 SGHTA and CDR2 FQGNSA. The CDR3, as DNA: TGTGCCAGCAGCCAAGGAGGGATGGGTAATTCACCCCTCCACTTT. It codes for CASSQGGMGNSPLHF. The full variable domain, rest sourced from reference TRBV7-2 and TRBJ1-6, is GAGVSQSPSNKVTEKGKDVELRCDPISGHTALYWYRQSLGQGLEFLIYFQGNSAPDKSGLPSDRFSAERTGGSVSTLTIQRTQQEDSAVYLCASSQGGMGNSPLHFGNGTRLTVT.

This chain links TRBV11-2 with TRBJ2-5; 11 nucleotides match TRBD2. The length of the CDR3 is 16 residues. Germline-derived CDR1 and CDR2 are SGHAT and FQNNGV. The V and J ends lost 5 bases and 9 bases, in that order; junction bases with no gene match: 14. The CDR3 DNA sequence: TGTGCCAGCAGCCGTCCACTAGCGGGGGCTTTTGGGGCCCAGTACTTC. It translates to CASSRPLAGAFGAQYF.

This sequence joins TRBV6-5 and TRBJ2-3, with 11 bases matching TRBD2. This CDR3 has 14 amino acids. Germline V gene data show CDR1 as MNHEY and CDR2 as SVGAGI. J was trimmed by 3 bases and V by 6 bases; bases with no gene match: 2. In DNA, the CDR3 is TGTGCCAGCAGGACTAGCGGGAATACAGATACGCAGTATTTT. Translation: CASRTSGNTDTQYF.

This clone appeared once. This chain links TRBV7-2 with TRBJ2-5; D perhaps matches TRBD2 (6 bases). Germline V gives CDR1 SGHTA, CDR2 FQGNSA. The CDR3 spans 15 residues. Trimming took 5 bases from V and 5 from J, leaving 18 bases between them. This CDR3 is CASSTAGMIGETQYF. CDR3 bases: TGTGCCAGCAGCACGGCGGGGATGATAGGTGAGACCCAGTACTTC.

The chain employs TRBV3-1 (or the pseudogene TRBV3-2) and TRBJ1-3; TRBD1 is a possible D gene (6 bases). CDR1 LGHDT and CDR2 YNNKEL come from the germline V gene (reference sequence). The V gene lost 1 base and the J gene lost 2 bases, with 9 bases spanning the gap. The CDR3 is 15 amino acids. CDR3 sequence: CASSQAGGPGNTIYF. Here the CDR3 DNA reads TGTGCCAGCAGCCAAGCGGGGGGGCCTGGAAACACCATATATTTT.

The genes are TRBV6-5 and TRBJ1-5; 7 nucleotides align to TRBD1. CDR3 length equals 16 residues. The V segment lost 0 bases and the J segment 4 bases; nucleotides outside the gene matches: 6. Germline V gene data show CDR1 as MNHEY and CDR2 as SVGAGI. In nucleotides, the CDR3 is TGTGCCAGCAGTTACTCATCGGACAGGCGTAATCAGCCCCAGCATTTT. It translates to CASSYSSDRRNQPQHF.

V is TRBV5-4 and J is TRBJ2-1, with D tentatively TRBD1 (5 bases). Germline V lookup: CDR1 SGHNT, CDR2 YYREEE (reference sequence). This CDR3 is 13 amino acids long. V was shortened by 9 bases and J by 2 bases, with 12 bases between the two germline ends. The CDR3 sequence is CATRLGAYNEQFF. In nucleotides, the CDR3 is TGTGCCACCCGGTTAGGGGCCTACAATGAGCAGTTCTTC.